Sequencing of this T cell receptor beta chain was carried out in a study of T cell responses to AZD1222 COVID-19 vaccine. Regarding this clone: What it binds is unknown.

J lost 6 bases, V lost 5 bases, and 7 bases had no gene match. CDR1 SGHTA and CDR2 FQGTGA come from the germline V gene. The CDR3 is 16 residues long. The study's findings and limits: Elevations in Spike-specific TCR breadth and depth followed administration of two AZD1222 doses. Mostly white British, mostly female donors; authors suggested clonal diversity may be underestimated.

TCRdb's table, derived via immunoSEQ multiplex PCR, lists solely in-frame clones and lacks some. This table holds 250,000 to 300,000 clones, 85% to 95% found once. The chain uses TRBV7-3 and TRBJ2-1; TRBD2 matches at 13 bases. The input for sequencing was peripheral blood, taken 28 days after the second AZD1222 dose. The origin of this receptor is an adult who received the AZD1222 COVID-19 vaccine. The DNA for the CDR3 is TGTGCCAGCAGCCCCTCCGGACTAGCGGGAGCCAATGAGCAGTTCTTC. It is translated as CASSPSGLAGANEQFF.